This TCR beta chain was recovered during a study of neoadjuvant anti-PD-1 for oral cavity cancer. Across the study: Nivolumab at 3 mg/kg was mostly given biweekly, three to four doses, pre-surgery. Non-progressing patients received a fourth nivolumab dose near day 43, then surgery on days 50-56. Study-wide results and limits: Only three patients per response group were TCR-analyzed; validation needed.

As to this clone: Its antigen is unknown.

TCRdb keeps only in-frame clones here, not all; method: immunoSEQ multiplex PCR. The top ten clones hold about 3.4% of a sample with 72,000 or so clones, around four fifths of them seen once. The germline gives CDR1 PRHDT, CDR2 FYEKMQ (reference sequence). V was clipped by 5 bases and J by 7 bases, with 24 bases between them. The CDR3 contains 17 residues. Stage II-IVA oral cavity squamous cell carcinoma was new and untreated by systemic or radiation therapy. This sequence originates from a person aged 40-85 years with oral cavity squamous cell carcinoma. The chain carries TRBV13 and TRBJ2-1; D may match TRBD1 or TRBD2 (6 bases each). Material: PBMCs, obtained before nivolumab (anti-PD-1) treatment. The CDR3 DNA follows: TGTGCCAGCAGCGCGCTCAAACCGGGACTCGGACAGAATGAGCAGTTCTTC. Its translation: CASSALKPGLGQNEQFF.